This is a list of T cell receptor beta chains from one sample in a study of monozygotic twins with inflammatory bowel disease. TCRdb reanalyzed the 5' RACE reads, giving one entry per CDR3 protein sequence and no DNA. This table holds approximately 400,000 distinct CDR3 sequences. The specimen sequenced was blood. These receptors all stem from a human donor with ulcerative colitis or Crohn's disease, or a healthy co-twin of an affected twin (not recorded which). CDR3s include the opening cysteine and the closing phenylalanine or tryptophan. The order of the fields is V gene, J gene, CDR3 protein.

TRBV29-1,TRBJ2-1,CSVEKNPGDEQFF
TRBV7-2,TRBJ1-2,CASSLEEVLTF
TRBV28,TRBJ2-3,CASVHKRHLSDTQYF
TRBV9,TRBJ2-2,CASSPGTVNTGELFF
TRBV10-3,TRBJ1-2,CAISEPSSTDGYTF
TRBV28,TRBJ2-1,CASSLGRLNEQFF
TRBV12-3/TRBV12-4,TRBJ2-5,CASSFGTSAETQYF
TRBV7-8,TRBJ2-7,CASSFGGTSSSEQYF
TRBV6-5,TRBJ1-4,CASSSLGRGTNEKLFF
TRBV12-3/TRBV12-4,TRBJ1-4,CASSSPGGGVEKLFF
TRBV19,TRBJ1-2,CASSIGRDSGYGYTF